The following is a T cell receptor (beta chain) sequence with its context. Method: immunoSEQ multiplex PCR; TCRdb's copy keeps in-frame clones and lacks some. The data show hundreds of thousands of clones, with 85% to 90% seen just once and roughly 4.1% held by the top ten. This specimen belongs to a study of blood T cell repertoires in COVID-19. Study summary: Sites in the United States, Italy and Spain provided acute and convalescent COVID-19 samples. PBMCs, B-cell-depleted T cells, or T cells provided the cDNA or gDNA that made up the material.

V was trimmed by 1 base and J by 9 bases, leaving 8 bases between them. This CDR3 has 12 amino acids. CDR1 is SGHTA, CDR2 FQGNSA, per germline. The sequencing sample was made of peripheral blood. The sequence was obtained from a woman between 45 and 65 years old with active or convalescent COVID-19. The chain couples TRBV7-2 to TRBJ2-3; unclear D gene. This chain's CDR3 is CASSLDSQTQYF. CDR3 nucleotide sequence: TGTGCCAGCAGCTTAGATAGCCAAACGCAGTATTTT.